Included here is one T cell receptor (beta chain) sequence, with context. As yet, its antigen is unknown. This record belongs to a study of response to subunit inactivated influenza vaccine. Study conclusions and caveats: Authors suggested each seasonal flu vaccination may recruit only limited numbers of new T cells.

There are 15 residues in the CDR3. Trimming took 4 bases from V and 9 from J, leaving 20 bases between them. One entry per CDR3 protein results from TCRdb running MiXCR on the RT-PCR reads. The sample has more than 600,000 distinct CDR3 sequences, about a fifth seen once. The sequencing used PBMCs from blood, collected more than 4 days after vaccination. This chain joins TRBV12-3 or TRBV12-4 and TRBJ2-3; tentative D call: TRBD2 (7 bases). The clonotype comes from a middle-aged man who received an inactivated influenza vaccine. The CDR3 protein is CASSSRVGGRRTQYF. The CDR3 DNA reads TGTGCCAGCAGTTCTAGGGTCGGGGGGCGCCGGACGCAGTATTTT.